This entry concerns a single T cell receptor (beta chain). The antigen is undetermined. The sample belongs to a study of beta chain features in type 1 diabetes. Germline CDR1 is SGHRS and CDR2 is YFSETQ. This CDR3 is built from 16 residues. V gave up 0 bases and J gave up 7 bases; unmatched junction bases: 7. Findings and caveats of the study: All four CD4+ subsets from Type 1 diabetes patients carried moderately but significantly shorter TCRB CDR3s.

Every bit of the isolated RNA underwent reverse transcription, so sequencing read expressed TCRB transcripts. The table came from immunoSEQ multiplex PCR; TCRdb's copy has only in-frame clones and leaves some out. This table holds 680,000 or so clones, around 15% found once. The sample taken for sequencing was naive CD4+ T cells from blood. This sequence originates from a man aged 18 to 29 with type 1 diabetes. The chain links TRBV5-1 to TRBJ2-2; 9 bases map to TRBD1. CDR3: CASSLATGQGFGELFF. CDR3 DNA sequence: TGCGCCAGCAGCTTGGCAACGGGACAGGGTTTCGGGGAGCTGTTTTTT. Full variable domain (missing parts from reference TRBV5-1 and TRBJ2-2): KAGVTQTPRYLIKTRGQQVTLSCSPISGHRSVSWYQQTPGQGLQFLFEYFSETQRNKGNFPGRFSGRQFSNSRSEMNVSTLELGDSALYLCASSLATGQGFGELFFGEGSRLTVL.